This entry describes one T cell receptor beta chain. Its antigen is still unknown. Samples: about 28 days before transplant, then days 30, 100 and 180 after. This record belongs to a study of T cell clonotyping in hematopoietic cell transplantation. Overall study findings and caveats: Pathologically expanded recipient clonotypes increased progressively from day 30 to day 180 as diversity fell. Graft donor and pretransplant recipient Inverse Simpson Index values predicted broader posttransplant TCR diversity. CD4 and CD8 repertoire contributions could not be separated without sorting.

V lost 6 bases and J lost 2, with 5 bases in between. Germline V gives CDR1 SQVTM, CDR2 ANQGSEA. The CDR3 sequence is 12 residues long. Data came from immunoSEQ multiplex PCR; TCRdb stores just in-frame clones and leaves some out. The data contain 7,900 or so clones, approximately 90% of them singletons. The V call is TRBV29-1, the J call TRBJ2-6; D unresolved. Material: PBMCs, obtained 30 days after allogeneic stem cell transplant. This TCR was recovered from a female patient between 50 and 59 years old who had an allogeneic stem cell transplant from an unrelated donor, so the T cells may come from the graft donor. Some clones in this sample may be carry-over from other donors' samples. The CDR3 bases are TGCAGCGTACGCACTGGGGCCAACGTCCTGACTTTC. This gives the protein CSVRTGANVLTF.